These 4 T cell receptor beta chains were sequenced from one sample in a study of cytomegalovirus exposure and HLA in healthy donors. Libraries were prepared by immunoSEQ multiplex PCR; TCRdb keeps only in-frame clonotypes and omits some of them. The repertoire holds some 170,000 clones, with 84% as singletons. The sample consisted of PBMCs. These receptor sequences come from a man aged 25-45 years in good health and CMV-seropositive.

Only one count was recorded for this clone. This sequence joins TRBV15 and TRBJ1-2; 8 positions match TRBD1. The V gene end was trimmed by 6 bases and the J gene end by 2 bases; junction bases not matched to a gene: 8. This CDR3 is 15 amino acids long. The germline V gene has CDR1 LNHNV and CDR2 YYDKDF (reference sequence). CDR3 coding DNA: TGTGCCACCAGTCCCGACAGGGGAAGAAACTATGGCTACACCTTC. This translates into CATSPDRGRNYGYTF.

In this sample, this clone turned up a few times. V and J are TRBV6-4 and TRBJ2-7; tentative D call: TRBD2 (5 bases). Germline V gene sequence: CDR1 MRHNA, CDR2 SNTAGT. V lost 5 bases and J 4 bases, leaving 18 bases between the germline ends. CDR3 length: 15 residues. This CDR3 is CASSPGLGPGYEQYF. Here the CDR3 DNA reads TGTGCCAGCAGTCCCGGTCTAGGGCCGGGATACGAGCAGTACTTC.

This chain uses TRBV7-9 with TRBJ1-4; 10 bases line up with TRBD1. The germline V gene encodes CDR1 SEHNR and CDR2 FQNEAQ (reference sequence). The J segment lost 7 bases and the V segment lost 4 bases, leaving 3 bases of the junction unmatched. This CDR3 spans 14 amino acids. In DNA form, the CDR3 reads TGTGCCAGCAGCTCCGGGACAGGGGCTGAAAAACTGTTTTTT. This codes for CASSSGTGAEKLFF.

Turning to this clone: Within the sample, other DNA sequences also encode this same CDR3. This chain uses TRBV6-5 with TRBJ2-1; TRBD2 aligns across 7 bases. Germline V CDR1 and CDR2: MNHEY, SVGAGI. This CDR3 region has 12 residues. After removal of 2 bases from V and 8 bases from J, the junction contained 0 bases not matched to a gene. CDR3 in DNA: TGTGCCAGCAGTTACGGGGGGGATGAGCAGTTCTTC. It specifies CASSYGGDEQFF.